These T cell receptor beta chains were read from a single sample in a study of beta chain features in type 1 diabetes. Profiled with immunoSEQ multiplex PCR; TCRdb holds only in-frame clones, not every one. The table lists more than 110,000 clones, less than 9% of them singletons. Material for sequencing was central memory CD4+ T cells from blood. The receptors were sampled from a woman in her twenties or thirties in good health. The CDR3 runs from the conserved cysteine through the conserved F or W. Fields, in order: J gene, V gene, D gene, clone size, CDR3 DNA, CDR3 protein. D genes are given only for firm matches. Clone size is given for some rows only: seen once, a few or many times, or a class if the clone is expanded.

j_gene: TRBJ2-1
v_gene: TRBV19
d_gene: -
abundance: many
CDR3nt: TGTGCCAGTAGCCCCACTAGGAATGAGCAGTTCTTC
CDR3aa: CASSPTRNEQFF

j_gene: TRBJ2-5
v_gene: TRBV6-1
d_gene: TRBD1
abundance: -
CDR3nt: TGTGCCAGCAAGGGGTCCGGGACAGGGAGAGAGACCCAGTACTTC
CDR3aa: CASKGSGTGRETQYF

j_gene: TRBJ2-3
v_gene: TRBV4-2
d_gene: TRBD2
abundance: -
CDR3nt: TGTGCCAGCAGCTTGGGAGCGGGAGTTAATACGCAGTATTTT
CDR3aa: CASSLGAGVNTQYF

j_gene: TRBJ1-4
v_gene: TRBV7-2
d_gene: TRBD1
abundance: many
CDR3nt: TGTGCCAGCAGCGGGACAGGGGAAAAACTGTTTTTT
CDR3aa: CASSGTGEKLFF

j_gene: TRBJ2-1
v_gene: TRBV19
d_gene: TRBD2
abundance: -
CDR3nt: TGTGCCAGTAGTGACCAGGGACTAGCGTCGAATGAGCAGTTCTTC
CDR3aa: CASSDQGLASNEQFF

j_gene: TRBJ2-7
v_gene: TRBV7-2
d_gene: TRBD1
abundance: -
CDR3nt: TGTGCCAGCAGCGCCTGGGACAGGGGGAACGAGCAGTACTTC
CDR3aa: CASSAWDRGNEQYF

j_gene: TRBJ2-5
v_gene: TRBV27
d_gene: TRBD2
abundance: -
CDR3nt: TGTGCCAGCAGTTCGAGACTAGCGGGAGGGCCCAAACAAGAGACCCAGTACTTC
CDR3aa: CASSSRLAGGPKQETQYF

j_gene: TRBJ2-7
v_gene: TRBV30
d_gene: TRBD2
abundance: -
CDR3nt: TGTGCCTGGAGTCAAGATAGCGGGGGAAGACTATACGAGCAGTACTTC
CDR3aa: CAWSQDSGGRLYEQYF

j_gene: TRBJ2-7
v_gene: TRBV21-1
d_gene: -
abundance: -
CDR3nt: TGTGCCAGCAGCTCAGGGTATCCCTACGAGCAGTACTTC
CDR3aa: CASSSGYPYEQYF

j_gene: TRBJ2-7
v_gene: TRBV7-2
d_gene: TRBD1
abundance: -
CDR3nt: TGTGCCAGCAGCTCCGGACAGGACACCTACGAGCAGTACTTC
CDR3aa: CASSSGQDTYEQYF

j_gene: TRBJ2-1
v_gene: TRBV11-2
d_gene: TRBD1
abundance: -
CDR3nt: TGTGCCAGCAGCCCCACCCAAGTGGGACAGGGCTACAATGAGCAGTTCTTC
CDR3aa: CASSPTQVGQGYNEQFF

j_gene: TRBJ2-1
v_gene: TRBV11-3
d_gene: -
abundance: -
CDR3nt: TGTGCCAGCAGCTTAGGAGAGGACAATGAGCAGTTCTTC
CDR3aa: CASSLGEDNEQFF

j_gene: TRBJ1-5
v_gene: TRBV19
d_gene: TRBD1
abundance: few
CDR3nt: TGTGCCGCAAGCCCACAGGGGGGAGGTGAGCCCCAGCATTTT
CDR3aa: CAASPQGGGEPQHF

j_gene: TRBJ2-1
v_gene: TRBV7-7
d_gene: TRBD2
abundance: few
CDR3nt: TGTGCTAGCAGCTCCGGGACTAGCGGGCCCAGCTCCTACAATGAGCAGTTCTTC
CDR3aa: CASSSGTSGPSSYNEQFF

j_gene: TRBJ2-1
v_gene: TRBV5-6
d_gene: TRBD2
abundance: few
CDR3nt: TGTGCCAGCAGCGTACTAGCGGGAGTAAGATTTTACAATGAGCAGTTCTTC
CDR3aa: CASSVLAGVRFYNEQFF

j_gene: TRBJ2-7
v_gene: TRBV6-1
d_gene: TRBD1
abundance: -
CDR3nt: TGTGCCAGCATGAATCCGGGACAGGGGTATTACGAGCAGTACTTC
CDR3aa: CASMNPGQGYYEQYF

j_gene: TRBJ1-4
v_gene: TRBV5-1
d_gene: TRBD1
abundance: -
CDR3nt: TGCGCCAGCAGCCCGGGACAGGGGAAGGGAAAACTGTTTTTT
CDR3aa: CASSPGQGKGKLFF

j_gene: TRBJ1-2
v_gene: TRBV7-9
d_gene: -
abundance: many
CDR3nt: TGTGCCAGCAGCTTAGGGGCCAGCAACATAGGCTACACCTTC
CDR3aa: CASSLGASNIGYTF

j_gene: TRBJ1-1
v_gene: TRBV5-4
d_gene: -
abundance: -
CDR3nt: TGTGCCAGCAGCTTGGTGGGAGATAACACTGAAGCTTTCTTT
CDR3aa: CASSLVGDNTEAFF

j_gene: TRBJ2-1
v_gene: TRBV5-1
d_gene: TRBD1
abundance: -
CDR3nt: TGCGCCAGCAGCTACCAGACAGGGTCTAGCAATGAGCAGTTCTTC
CDR3aa: CASSYQTGSSNEQFF

j_gene: TRBJ2-1
v_gene: TRBV6-5
d_gene: -
abundance: few
CDR3nt: TGTGCCAGCAGTAAGGGGAACTCCTACAATGAGCAGTTCTTC
CDR3aa: CASSKGNSYNEQFF

j_gene: TRBJ2-7
v_gene: TRBV5-4
d_gene: TRBD1
abundance: -
CDR3nt: TGTGCCAGCAGCATTGGGACAGGGGGCGCCGAGCAGTACTTC
CDR3aa: CASSIGTGGAEQYF

j_gene: TRBJ2-3
v_gene: TRBV2
d_gene: TRBD2
abundance: -
CDR3nt: TGTGCCAGCAGTGACGGGGGGGATGGGGATACGCAGTATTTT
CDR3aa: CASSDGGDGDTQYF

j_gene: TRBJ1-1
v_gene: TRBV5-4
d_gene: -
abundance: few
CDR3nt: TGTGCCAGCAGCTTGGACAGGGTTGAAGCTTTCTTT
CDR3aa: CASSLDRVEAFF

j_gene: TRBJ2-5
v_gene: TRBV30
d_gene: TRBD1
abundance: few
CDR3nt: TGTGCCTGGAGTCCCGGACAGGGGCAGGCCCAGTACTTC
CDR3aa: CAWSPGQGQAQYF

j_gene: TRBJ2-7
v_gene: TRBV29-1
d_gene: -
abundance: -
CDR3nt: TGCAGCGTTAACTCAGGCATCTACGAGCAGTACTTC
CDR3aa: CSVNSGIYEQYF

j_gene: TRBJ2-4
v_gene: TRBV29-1
d_gene: TRBD1
abundance: few
CDR3nt: TGCAGCGCCGCCCGACAGGGTGCCAAAAACATTCAGTACTTC
CDR3aa: CSAARQGAKNIQYF

j_gene: TRBJ1-5
v_gene: TRBV28
d_gene: TRBD1
abundance: -
CDR3nt: TGTGCCAGCAGAGGACAGGGTCCGATATATAGCAATCAGCCCCAGCATTTT
CDR3aa: CASRGQGPIYSNQPQHF

j_gene: TRBJ1-1
v_gene: TRBV6-6
d_gene: -
abundance: -
CDR3nt: TGTGCCAGCAGTTACTCGGCGGGGAACACTGAAGCTTTCTTT
CDR3aa: CASSYSAGNTEAFF

j_gene: TRBJ2-7
v_gene: TRBV28
d_gene: -
abundance: -
CDR3nt: TGTGCCAGTAGACGTACGGACACCTACGAGCAGTACTTC
CDR3aa: CASRRTDTYEQYF

j_gene: TRBJ2-3
v_gene: TRBV29-1
d_gene: TRBD1
abundance: many
CDR3nt: TGCAGCGTTGAAGGACAGGGGGGGAAAGATACGCAGTATTTT
CDR3aa: CSVEGQGGKDTQYF

j_gene: TRBJ2-3
v_gene: TRBV14
d_gene: TRBD2
abundance: few
CDR3nt: TGTGCCAGCAGCCCGCAAGCGGGAGGCTCAGATACGCAGTATTTT
CDR3aa: CASSPQAGGSDTQYF

j_gene: TRBJ2-5
v_gene: TRBV4-2
d_gene: TRBD2
abundance: few
CDR3nt: TGTGCCAGCAGCCAGGGGACTAGCGGAACCCAGTACTTC
CDR3aa: CASSQGTSGTQYF

j_gene: TRBJ2-6
v_gene: TRBV7-3
d_gene: TRBD1
abundance: -
CDR3nt: TGTGCCAGCAGCTTAACGCCGGGGACAGGTTCCGGGGCCAACGTCCTGACTTTC
CDR3aa: CASSLTPGTGSGANVLTF

j_gene: TRBJ2-4
v_gene: TRBV2
d_gene: TRBD2
abundance: few
CDR3nt: TGTGCCAGCAGTGAGGGACTAGTGATTGCCAAAAACATTCAGTACTTC
CDR3aa: CASSEGLVIAKNIQYF

j_gene: TRBJ2-2
v_gene: TRBV27
d_gene: -
abundance: -
CDR3nt: TGTGCCAGCAGTTTATTCAGGCCGAACACCGGGGAGCTGTTTTTT
CDR3aa: CASSLFRPNTGELFF

j_gene: TRBJ2-1
v_gene: TRBV5-1
d_gene: -
abundance: -
CDR3nt: TGCGCCAGCAGCTTGCGTCCCAGCGGAGGGGCGAATGAGCAGTTCTTC
CDR3aa: CASSLRPSGGANEQFF

j_gene: TRBJ1-2
v_gene: TRBV9
d_gene: -
abundance: -
CDR3nt: TGTGCCAGCAGCGTAGGAGGAACGTCGGATTATGGCTACACCTTC
CDR3aa: CASSVGGTSDYGYTF

j_gene: TRBJ2-1
v_gene: TRBV28
d_gene: -
abundance: few
CDR3nt: TGTGCCAGCAGTATCATAGCGGAAATAAACAATGAGCAGTTCTTC
CDR3aa: CASSIIAEINNEQFF

j_gene: TRBJ2-5
v_gene: TRBV11-3
d_gene: -
abundance: -
CDR3nt: TGTGCCAGCAGCCCCGGAGGTGGGGAGACCCAGTACTTC
CDR3aa: CASSPGGGETQYF

j_gene: TRBJ1-4
v_gene: TRBV14
d_gene: -
abundance: -
CDR3nt: TGTGCCAGCAGCCAAGATACAGCAACTAATGAAAAACTGTTTTTT
CDR3aa: CASSQDTATNEKLFF

j_gene: TRBJ1-2
v_gene: TRBV6-5
d_gene: -
abundance: -
CDR3nt: TGTGCCAGCAGTTATAGGACAGACTATGGCTACACCTTC
CDR3aa: CASSYRTDYGYTF

j_gene: TRBJ1-2
v_gene: TRBV27
d_gene: -
abundance: few
CDR3nt: TGTGCCAGCAGTCTCAACGGGGTAGATGGCTACACCTTC
CDR3aa: CASSLNGVDGYTF

j_gene: TRBJ2-7
v_gene: TRBV20-1
d_gene: -
abundance: -
CDR3nt: TGCAGTGCTTATACAGGTCAGCAGTACTTC
CDR3aa: CSAYTGQQYF

j_gene: TRBJ2-1
v_gene: TRBV7-8
d_gene: TRBD2
abundance: few
CDR3nt: TGTGCCAGCAGCCTGAGGACTAGCCAAAGCTCCTACAATGAGCAGTTCTTC
CDR3aa: CASSLRTSQSSYNEQFF

j_gene: TRBJ2-7
v_gene: TRBV6-6
d_gene: -
abundance: few
CDR3nt: TGTGCCAGCAGTCCCACAGGGACCTCCTACGAGCAGTACTTC
CDR3aa: CASSPTGTSYEQYF

j_gene: TRBJ2-1
v_gene: TRBV2
d_gene: -
abundance: -
CDR3nt: TGTGCCAGCAGCCTAAATGGACTCCCCGGGAATGAGCAGTTCTTC
CDR3aa: CASSLNGLPGNEQFF

j_gene: TRBJ2-5
v_gene: TRBV5-1
d_gene: -
abundance: few
CDR3nt: TGCGCCAGCAGCCCCGGGACTCTGCAAGAGACCCAGTACTTC
CDR3aa: CASSPGTLQETQYF

j_gene: TRBJ2-3
v_gene: TRBV6-5
d_gene: TRBD2
abundance: -
CDR3nt: TGTGCCAGCAGCCTAGACCGACTAGCCAATACGCAGTATTTT
CDR3aa: CASSLDRLANTQYF

j_gene: TRBJ2-5
v_gene: TRBV5-1
d_gene: TRBD2
abundance: few
CDR3nt: TGCGCCAGCAGCCCCCAACCGACTAGCCGAGAGACCCAGTACTTC
CDR3aa: CASSPQPTSRETQYF

j_gene: TRBJ2-3
v_gene: TRBV7-9
d_gene: -
abundance: many
CDR3nt: TGTGCCAGCAGCTTGGGCAGGAATGCAGATACGCAGTATTTT
CDR3aa: CASSLGRNADTQYF